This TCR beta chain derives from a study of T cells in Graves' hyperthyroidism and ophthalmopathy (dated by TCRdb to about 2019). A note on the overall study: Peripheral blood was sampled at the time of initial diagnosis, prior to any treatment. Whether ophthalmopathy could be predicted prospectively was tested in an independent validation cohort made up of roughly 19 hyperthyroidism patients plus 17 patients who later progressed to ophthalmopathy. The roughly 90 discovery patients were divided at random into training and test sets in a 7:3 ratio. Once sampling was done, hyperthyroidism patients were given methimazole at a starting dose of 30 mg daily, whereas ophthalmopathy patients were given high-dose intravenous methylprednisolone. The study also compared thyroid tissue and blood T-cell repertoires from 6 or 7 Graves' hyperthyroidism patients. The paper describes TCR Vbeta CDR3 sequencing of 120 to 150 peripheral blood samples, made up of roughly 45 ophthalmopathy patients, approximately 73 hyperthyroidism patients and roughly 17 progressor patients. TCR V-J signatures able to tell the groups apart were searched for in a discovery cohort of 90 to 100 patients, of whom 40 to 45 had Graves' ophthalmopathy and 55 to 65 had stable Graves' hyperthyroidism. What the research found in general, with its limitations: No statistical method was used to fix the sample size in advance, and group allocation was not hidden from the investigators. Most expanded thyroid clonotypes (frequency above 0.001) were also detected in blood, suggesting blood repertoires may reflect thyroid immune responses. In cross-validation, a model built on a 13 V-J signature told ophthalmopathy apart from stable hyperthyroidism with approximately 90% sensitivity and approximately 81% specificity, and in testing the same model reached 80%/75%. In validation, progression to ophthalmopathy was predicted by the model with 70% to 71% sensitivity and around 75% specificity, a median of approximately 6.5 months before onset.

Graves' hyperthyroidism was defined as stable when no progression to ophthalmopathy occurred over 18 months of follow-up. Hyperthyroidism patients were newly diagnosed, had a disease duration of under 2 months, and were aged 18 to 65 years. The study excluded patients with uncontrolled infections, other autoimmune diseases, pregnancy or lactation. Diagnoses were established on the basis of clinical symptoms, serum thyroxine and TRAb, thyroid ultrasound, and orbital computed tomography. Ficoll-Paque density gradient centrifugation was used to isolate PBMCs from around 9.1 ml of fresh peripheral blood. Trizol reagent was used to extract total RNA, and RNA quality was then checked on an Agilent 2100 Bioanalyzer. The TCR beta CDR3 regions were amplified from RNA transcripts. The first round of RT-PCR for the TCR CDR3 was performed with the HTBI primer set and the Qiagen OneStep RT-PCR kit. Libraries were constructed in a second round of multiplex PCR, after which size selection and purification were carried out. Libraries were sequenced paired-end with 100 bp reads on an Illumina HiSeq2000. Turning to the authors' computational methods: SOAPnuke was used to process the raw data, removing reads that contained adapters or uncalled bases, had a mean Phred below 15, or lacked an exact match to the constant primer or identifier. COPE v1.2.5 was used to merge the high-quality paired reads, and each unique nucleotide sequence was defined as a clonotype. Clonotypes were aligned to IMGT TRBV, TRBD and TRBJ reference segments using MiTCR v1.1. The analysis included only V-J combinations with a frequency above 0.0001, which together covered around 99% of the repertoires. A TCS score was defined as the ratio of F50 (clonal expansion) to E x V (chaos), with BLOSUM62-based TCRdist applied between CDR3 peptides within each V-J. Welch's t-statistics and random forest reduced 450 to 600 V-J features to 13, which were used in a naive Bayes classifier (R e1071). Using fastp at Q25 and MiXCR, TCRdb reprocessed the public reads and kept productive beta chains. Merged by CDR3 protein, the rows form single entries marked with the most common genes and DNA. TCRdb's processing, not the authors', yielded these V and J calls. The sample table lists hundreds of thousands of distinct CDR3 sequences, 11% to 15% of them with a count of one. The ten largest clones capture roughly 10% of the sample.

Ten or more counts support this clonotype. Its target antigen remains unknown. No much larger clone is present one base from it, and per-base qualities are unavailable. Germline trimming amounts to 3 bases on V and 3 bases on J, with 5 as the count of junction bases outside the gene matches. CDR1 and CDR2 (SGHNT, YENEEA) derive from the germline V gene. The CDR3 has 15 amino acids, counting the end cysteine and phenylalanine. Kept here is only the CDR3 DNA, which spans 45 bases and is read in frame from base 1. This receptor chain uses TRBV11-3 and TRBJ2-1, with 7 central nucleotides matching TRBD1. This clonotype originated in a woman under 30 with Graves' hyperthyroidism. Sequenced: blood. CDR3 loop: CASSFGRTGYNEQFF. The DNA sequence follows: TGTGCCAGCAGCTTCGGAAGGACAGGCTACAATGAGCAGTTCTTC.